Listed here are 16 T cell receptor beta chains from one sample, sequenced in a study of blood T cell repertoires in COVID-19. The protocol was immunoSEQ multiplex PCR, while the TCRdb copy is restricted to in-frame clones and leaves out a portion. This table has roughly 400,000 clones, roughly 90% appearing once. Input material: PBMCs or T cells enriched from blood (not recorded which). The source of these receptors is a woman between 25 and 40 years old who had recovered from COVID-19.

The gene calls are TRBV5-1 and TRBJ2-3; 8 bases are a match to TRBD1. The CDR3 is 15 residues long. J gave up 4 bases and V 6 bases, and 10 bases lay outside the gene matches. Looked up from germline, CDR1 is SGHRS and CDR2 is YFSETQ. CDR3 coding DNA: TGCGCCAGCACACCCCAGGGGGCGTGGGCAGATACGCAGTATTTT. Residues: CASTPQGAWADTQYF. Supplemented by reference TRBV5-1 and TRBJ2-3, the full variable domain reads KAGVTQTPRYLIKTRGQQVTLSCSPISGHRSVSWYQQTPGQGLQFLFEYFSETQRNKGNFPGRFSGRQFSNSRSEMNVSTLELGDSALYLCASTPQGAWADTQYFGPGTRLTVL.

V usage is TRBV28 and J usage is TRBJ1-2; 8 bases are a match to TRBD1. The CDR3 spans 13 residues. Germline V CDR1 and CDR2: MDHEN, SYDVKM. Losses at the gene ends were 6 bases for V and 4 bases for J; bases not matched to a gene: 4. In nucleotides, the CDR3 is TGTGCCAGCAGGCAAACAGGGGGCTATGGCTACACCTTC. Amino acid sequence: CASRQTGGYGYTF.

The chain carries TRBV2 and TRBJ1-1; D possibly corresponds to TRBD1 (6 bases). V was pared by 9 bases and J by 0 bases, with 14 bases between. The CDR3 length is 14 residues. CDR1 is SNHLY and CDR2 is FYNNEI in the germline V gene. The CDR3 nucleotides are TGTGCCAGAGTCTCGGGACAAGTGAACACTGAAGCTTTCTTT. This codes for CARVSGQVNTEAFF. The full variable domain, rest sourced from reference TRBV2 and TRBJ1-1, is EPEVTQTPSHQVTQMGQEVILRCVPISNHLYFYWYRQILGQKVEFLVSFYNNEISEKSEIFDDQFSVERPDGSNFTLKIRSTKLEDSAMYFCARVSGQVNTEAFFGQGTRLTVV.

This rearrangement joins TRBV4-1 to TRBJ2-7; 7 bases are shared with TRBD1. Germline assignment: CDR1 MGHRA and CDR2 YSYEKL. J was trimmed by 3 bases and V by 3 bases; bases with no gene match: 14. The length of the CDR3 is 17 residues. The CDR3 here is CASSQDRLTPNFYEQYF. CDR3 DNA sequence: TGCGCCAGCAGCCAGGACAGGCTAACCCCGAATTTCTACGAGCAGTACTTC.

This clone has just one count. This chain uses TRBV19 with TRBJ1-2; 7 bases fit TRBD1. There are 16 residues in the CDR3. Looked up from germline, CDR1 is LNHDA and CDR2 is SQIVND (reference sequence). The V segment lost 3 bases and the J segment 1 base; nucleotides outside the gene matches: 8. The CDR3 loop is CASSILGTALNYGYTF. CDR3 DNA sequence: TGTGCCAGTAGTATTTTGGGGACAGCACTTAACTATGGCTACACCTTC.

The CDR3 DNA is TGCGCCAGCAGCCAAGGGCAGGGGATGTGGAAAGCTTTCTTT. This sequence encodes CASSQGQGMWKAFF. This rearrangement joins TRBV4-1 to TRBJ1-1, with a possible D match to TRBD1 (6 bases). V was shortened by 1 base and J by 9 bases, with 15 bases between the two germline ends. The CDR3 totals 14 residues. The germline V gene encodes CDR1 MGHRA and CDR2 YSYEKL.

V is TRBV19 and J is TRBJ1-1; TRBD1 agrees at 11 bases. CDR1 LNHDA and CDR2 SQIVND come from the germline V gene (reference sequence). This CDR3 comprises 17 residues. V shed 5 bases and J 0 bases; nucleotides not matched to a gene: 8. CDR3 amino acids: CASSDTGTGGLNTEAFF. CDR3 in DNA: TGTGCCAGTAGTGATACCGGGACAGGGGGACTGAACACTGAAGCTTTCTTT.

The rearrangement uses TRBV5-1 and TRBJ2-7; D is unresolved. This CDR3 has 14 residues. V dropped 1 base and J dropped 2 bases, with 10 bases sitting between them. Germline loops: CDR1 SGHRS, CDR2 YFSETQ. The CDR3 sequence is CASSLTKNAYEQYF. The CDR3 nucleotides read TGCGCCAGCAGCTTGACAAAAAACGCCTACGAGCAGTACTTC.

The chain carries TRBV4-2 and TRBJ2-2; 7 nucleotides match TRBD2. V lost 4 bases to trimming and J lost 3 bases; unmatched junction nucleotides: 8. Germline CDR1 reads LGHNA; CDR2 reads YNFKEQ. The CDR3 runs to 16 residues. The DNA for the CDR3 is TGTGCCAGCAGCCTAGTAGCGGGTGACGACACCGGGGAGCTGTTTTTT. Translation: CASSLVAGDDTGELFF.

This chain links TRBV2 with TRBJ2-2; perhaps TRBD2 as D (5 bases). The germline V gene encodes CDR1 SNHLY and CDR2 FYNNEI. Trimming pared 8 bases from V and 5 bases from J, leaving 21 bases between. The CDR3 is 16 amino acids. The CDR3 sequence: CASGYSGNRGTGELFF. CDR3 DNA sequence: TGTGCCAGCGGTTACAGTGGGAACCGAGGGACCGGGGAGCTGTTTTTT. Full variable domain (rest looked up from reference TRBV2 and TRBJ2-2): EPEVTQTPSHQVTQMGQEVILRCVPISNHLYFYWYRQILGQKVEFLVSFYNNEISEKSEIFDDQFSVERPDGSNFTLKIRSTKLEDSAMYFCASGYSGNRGTGELFFGEGSRLTVL.

This chain connects TRBV2 to TRBJ1-1; 7 nucleotides match TRBD1. The CDR3 runs to 15 residues. Germline loops: CDR1 SNHLY, CDR2 FYNNEI. V dropped 6 bases and J dropped 2; count of bases not matched to a gene: 9. CDR3 nucleotides: TGTGCCAGCAGCGAGGCGGGGACAGCAAACACTGAAGCTTTCTTT. It specifies CASSEAGTANTEAFF.

The gene calls are TRBV24-1 and TRBJ2-1, with 7 positions matching TRBD1. The CDR3 has 12 residues. The V segment lost 2 bases and the J segment 15 bases; nucleotides outside the gene matches: 6. Germline CDR1 reads KGHDR; CDR2 reads SFDVKD. This chain's CDR3 is CATSDSDRIWFF. The CDR3 DNA reads TGTGCCACCAGTGATTCGGACAGGATTTGGTTCTTC.

The J gene is TRBJ1-5, the V gene TRBV7-9, with D possibly being TRBD1 (6 bases). With 5 bases removed from V and 5 bases from J, the gap between germline ends came to 16 bases. The CDR3 loop spans 15 amino acids. Germline values: CDR1 SEHNR, CDR2 FQNEAQ (reference sequence). Written as DNA, the CDR3 is TGTGCCAGCAGCGAGCGAGGGGGGGCGCATCAGCCCCAGCATTTT. Amino acid sequence: CASSERGGAHQPQHF.

The sample holds a few counts of this clone. The chain is built from TRBV29-1 and TRBJ1-1; D gene uncertain. CDR1 and CDR2 from the germline V gene are SQVTM and ANQGSEA. The CDR3 extends over 13 amino acids. V was shortened by 3 bases and J by 0 bases, with 8 bases between the two germline ends. The CDR3 region is CSVEGRMNTEAFF. CDR3 nucleotide sequence: TGCAGCGTTGAGGGGAGAATGAACACTGAAGCTTTCTTT. Full variable domain (rest looked up from reference TRBV29-1 and TRBJ1-1): SAVISQKPSRDICQRGTSLTIQCQVDSQVTMMFWYRQQPGQSLTLIATANQGSEATYESGFVIDKFPISRPNLTFSTLTVSNMSPEDSSIYLCSVEGRMNTEAFFGQGTRLTVV.

The genes are TRBV7-9 and TRBJ1-2; weak D call: TRBD1 (5 bases). The CDR3 spans 11 residues. V was shortened by 5 bases and J by 8 bases, with 9 bases between the two germline ends. CDR1 and CDR2 (germline): SEHNR, FQNEAQ (reference sequence). The CDR3 spells CASSPRVGYTF. As DNA, the CDR3 is TGTGCCAGCAGCCCCAGGGTGGGCTACACCTTC.

J is TRBJ1-1 and V is TRBV5-1; 7 bases are shared with TRBD1. The CDR3 totals 16 residues. Losses at the gene ends were 1 base for V and 4 bases for J; bases not matched to a gene: 10. Germline CDR1 SGHRS, CDR2 YFSETQ. The chain's CDR3 is CASSLRAGGQSTEAFF. The CDR3 DNA follows: TGCGCCAGCAGCTTGAGGGCAGGGGGGCAGAGCACTGAAGCTTTCTTT.